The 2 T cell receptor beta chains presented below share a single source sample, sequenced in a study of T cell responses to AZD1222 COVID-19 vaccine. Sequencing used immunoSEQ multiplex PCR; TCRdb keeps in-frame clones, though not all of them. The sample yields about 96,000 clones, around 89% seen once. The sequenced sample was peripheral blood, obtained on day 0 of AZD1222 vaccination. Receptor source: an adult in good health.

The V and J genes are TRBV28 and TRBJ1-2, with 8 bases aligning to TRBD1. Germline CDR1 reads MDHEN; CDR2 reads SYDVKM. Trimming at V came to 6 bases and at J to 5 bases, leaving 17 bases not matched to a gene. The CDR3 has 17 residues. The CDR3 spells CASRPRQGSRYLYGYTF. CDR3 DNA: TGTGCCAGCAGACCCCGACAGGGGTCCCGTTATTTATATGGCTACACCTTC.

The CDR3 spells CSVAGSTNEKLFF. The DNA for the CDR3 is TGCAGCGTTGCAGGGAGTACTAATGAAAAACTGTTTTTT. The J gene is TRBJ1-4, the V gene TRBV29-1; possible D gene TRBD1, 5 bases. This CDR3 spans 13 amino acids. From germline, CDR1 is SQVTM and CDR2 ANQGSEA. Trimming removed 4 bases from V and 2 bases from J, with 8 bases in between.